This is a list of T cell receptor beta chains from one sample in a study of cytomegalovirus exposure and HLA in healthy donors. Libraries were prepared by immunoSEQ multiplex PCR; TCRdb keeps only in-frame clonotypes and omits some of them. The profile shows around 200,000 clones, 79% of them singletons. Sequenced input: PBMCs. The origin of the receptors is a woman under 40 in good health and CMV-seropositive. CDR3s include the opening cysteine and the closing phenylalanine or tryptophan. Fields, in order: clone size, D gene, V gene, J gene, CDR3 protein, CDR3 DNA. The D gene is left open where the match is weak. Clone size is stated in some rows and not others, as once, few, many or a class when expanded.

.	TRBD1	TRBV4-3	TRBJ1-2	CASSQDPQGWKNYGYTF	TGCGCCAGCAGCCAAGATCCACAGGGGTGGAAGAACTATGGCTACACCTTC
.	TRBD2	TRBV19	TRBJ2-2	CASSITSGNTGELFF	TGTGCCAGTAGTATCACTAGCGGGAACACCGGGGAGCTGTTTTTT
.	.	TRBV6-6	TRBJ1-4	CASGDPSEKLFF	TGTGCCAGCGGAGACCCGAGTGAAAAACTGTTTTTT
.	.	TRBV9	TRBJ2-3	CASSTRDFTDTQYF	TGTGCCAGCAGCACGCGGGACTTCACAGATACGCAGTATTTT
.	TRBD2	TRBV7-2	TRBJ2-1	CASSQNSGGADNEQFF	TGTGCCAGCAGCCAAAACAGCGGGGGGGCCGACAATGAGCAGTTCTTC
once	.	TRBV7-8	TRBJ1-4	CASSPRGGGIEKLFF	TGTGCCAGCAGCCCCAGGGGAGGGGGAATCGAAAAACTGTTTTTT
.	TRBD1	TRBV5-1	TRBJ2-7	CASSADRGLIDEQYF	TGCGCCAGCAGCGCGGACAGGGGGCTTATCGACGAGCAGTACTTC
.	.	TRBV9	TRBJ2-1	CASSTSGGEQFF	TGTGCCAGCAGCACAAGTGGAGGTGAGCAGTTCTTC
.	TRBD2	TRBV5-1	TRBJ2-3	CASSGLAGGRTDTQYF	TGCGCCAGCAGCGGGCTAGCGGGGGGACGCACAGATACGCAGTATTTT
few	.	TRBV28	TRBJ2-4	CASSPGALMSVQYF	TGTGCCAGCAGCCCTGGGGCCCTGATGTCGGTTCAGTACTTC
.	.	TRBV6-5	TRBJ2-7	CASSYVLGSGYEQYF	TGTGCCAGCAGTTACGTTCTGGGTTCAGGCTACGAGCAGTACTTC
.	TRBD2	TRBV11-3	TRBJ2-5	CASSLLWTSGTEKETQYF	TGTGCCAGCAGCTTACTCTGGACTAGCGGGACGGAGAAAGAGACCCAGTACTTC
.	.	TRBV5-1	TRBJ1-1	CASSLRGGPTEAFF	TGCGCCAGCAGCTTGCGCGGGGGGCCCACTGAAGCTTTCTTT
.	TRBD1	TRBV27	TRBJ2-2	CASSDTGTGFTGELFF	TGTGCCAGCAGTGACACCGGGACAGGGTTCACCGGGGAGCTGTTTTTT
.	.	TRBV5-6	TRBJ2-7	CASSLVNRDYEQYF	TGTGCCAGCAGCTTGGTTAACAGGGACTACGAGCAGTACTTC
.	.	TRBV19	TRBJ1-6	CASSSRGRYNSPLHF	TGTGCCAGTAGTAGCAGGGGAAGGTATAATTCACCCCTCCACTTT
.	TRBD2	TRBV7-9	TRBJ2-7	CASSTTGTSGRAGYYEQYF	TGTGCCAGCAGCACTACCGGGACTAGCGGGAGAGCCGGTTACTACGAGCAGTACTTC
.	.	TRBV7-6	TRBJ2-5	CASSLAFSVAGATMDF	TGTGCCAGCAGCTTAGCTTTCTCCGTGGCAGGGGCCACCATGGACTTC
.	TRBD1	TRBV11-2	TRBJ2-1	CASSSNRDRDNEQFF	TGTGCCAGCAGCTCCAACCGGGACAGGGACAATGAGCAGTTCTTC
.	TRBD1	TRBV9	TRBJ1-1	CASSPRTGLNTEAFF	TGTGCCAGCAGCCCGCGGACAGGGCTAAACACTGAAGCTTTCTTT
.	.	TRBV4-2	TRBJ1-2	CASSQDRGWGYTF	TGTGCCAGCAGCCAAGATCGGGGTTGGGGCTACACCTTC
.	TRBD2	TRBV7-9	TRBJ2-7	CASSPSGGSYEQYF	TGTGCCAGCAGCCCTAGCGGGGGCTCCTACGAGCAGTACTTC
.	TRBD1	TRBV7-9	TRBJ1-6	CASSSPGQGASPLHF	TGTGCCAGCAGCTCCCCGGGACAGGGCGCTTCACCCCTCCACTTT
once	.	TRBV29-1	TRBJ2-5	CSVKGVETQYF	TGCAGCGTTAAGGGGGTCGAGACCCAGTACTTC
.	TRBD2	TRBV5-4	TRBJ2-1	CASSLVGGRSRHEQFF	TGTGCCAGCAGCTTGGTCGGGGGGAGATCCCGCCATGAGCAGTTCTTC
.	.	TRBV5-6	TRBJ2-5	CASSLFLDGGETQYF	TGTGCCAGCAGCTTGTTCTTAGACGGGGGAGAGACCCAGTACTTC
once	TRBD1	TRBV5-6	TRBJ1-1	CASSLVGTGKGEAFF	TGTGCCAGCAGCTTGGTCGGGACAGGGAAGGGCGAAGCTTTCTTT
.	.	TRBV2	TRBJ1-1	CASRAGALNTEAFF	TGTGCCAGCAGAGCAGGGGCGCTGAACACTGAAGCTTTCTTT
.	TRBD1	TRBV5-4	TRBJ1-1	CASRERGQGYTEAFF	TGTGCCAGCAGGGAAAGAGGACAGGGGTACACTGAAGCTTTCTTT
.	TRBD1	TRBV5-6	TRBJ2-7	CASSFRDRAPYEQYF	TGTGCCAGCAGCTTTCGGGACAGGGCCCCCTACGAGCAGTACTTC
.	.	TRBV5-5	TRBJ2-1	CASSLLQGEDNEQFF	TGTGCCAGCAGCTTGTTGCAGGGTGAGGACAATGAGCAGTTCTTC
.	TRBD1	TRBV15	TRBJ2-1	CATSREGTGTHEQFF	TGTGCCACCAGCAGAGAGGGGACAGGTACCCATGAGCAGTTCTTC
.	.	TRBV5-4	TRBJ2-5	CASSPQGLGETQYF	TGTGCCAGCAGCCCACAGGGTTTGGGAGAGACCCAGTACTTC
.	.	TRBV5-6	TRBJ2-1	CASSSSPEQFF	TGTGCCAGCAGCTCCTCCCCTGAGCAGTTCTTC
once	TRBD2	TRBV11-2	TRBJ2-1	CASSLGLAGVNEQFF	TGTGCCAGCAGCTTAGGTCTAGCGGGAGTTAATGAGCAGTTCTTC
.	TRBD2	TRBV6-5	TRBJ2-1	CASSSPSGYNEQFF	TGTGCCAGCAGTTCCCCTAGCGGCTACAATGAGCAGTTCTTC
few	TRBD1	TRBV7-9	TRBJ2-7	CASSLGPSSGTGVKQYF	TGTGCCAGCAGCTTAGGGCCTTCTTCCGGGACAGGGGTAAAGCAGTACTTC
once	TRBD2	TRBV2	TRBJ2-5	CASSPGLAGGLETQYF	TGTGCCAGCAGTCCGGGACTAGCGGGAGGGCTAGAGACCCAGTACTTC
.	TRBD1	TRBV4-3	TRBJ2-2	CASSRGQAETGELFF	TGCGCCAGCAGCCGAGGACAGGCGGAAACCGGGGAGCTGTTTTTT
few	TRBD1	TRBV6-6	TRBJ2-5	CASSYTGGAGQETQYF	TGTGCCAGCAGTTACACAGGGGGCGCGGGTCAAGAGACCCAGTACTTC
.	.	TRBV4-2	TRBJ2-7	CASSQTTAATSYEQYF	TGTGCCAGCAGCCAAACGACGGCGGCCACCTCCTACGAGCAGTACTTC
once	TRBD1	TRBV5-1	TRBJ2-2	CASSNGQGAMNTGELFF	TGCGCCAGCAGCAATGGACAGGGGGCAATGAACACCGGGGAGCTGTTTTTT
.	TRBD1	TRBV5-4	TRBJ2-1	CASRNWTGAFNEQFF	TGTGCCAGCAGAAATTGGACAGGGGCATTCAATGAGCAGTTCTTC
.	.	TRBV6-1	TRBJ1-5	CASSDVFGKNNQPQHF	TGTGCCAGCAGTGATGTTTTCGGGAAGAACAATCAGCCCCAGCATTTT
once	TRBD2	TRBV5-1	TRBJ2-5	CASQLDGTSGETQYF	TGCGCCAGCCAACTGGATGGGACTAGTGGGGAGACCCAGTACTTC
.	TRBD1	TRBV10-1	TRBJ1-3	CASKTGVSGNTIYF	TGCGCCAGCAAAACAGGGGTATCTGGAAACACCATATATTTT